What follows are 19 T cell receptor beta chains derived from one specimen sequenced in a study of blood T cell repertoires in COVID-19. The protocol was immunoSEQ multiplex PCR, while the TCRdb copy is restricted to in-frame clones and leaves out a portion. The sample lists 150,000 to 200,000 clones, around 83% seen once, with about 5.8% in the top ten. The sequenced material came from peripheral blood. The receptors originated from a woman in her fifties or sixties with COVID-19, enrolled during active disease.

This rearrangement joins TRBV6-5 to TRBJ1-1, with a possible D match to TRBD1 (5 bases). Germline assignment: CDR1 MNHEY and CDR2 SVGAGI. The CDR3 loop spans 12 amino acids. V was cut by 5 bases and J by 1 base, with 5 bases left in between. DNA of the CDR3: TGTGCCAGCAGTCAGGGGAACACTGAAGCTTTCTTT. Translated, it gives CASSQGNTEAFF.

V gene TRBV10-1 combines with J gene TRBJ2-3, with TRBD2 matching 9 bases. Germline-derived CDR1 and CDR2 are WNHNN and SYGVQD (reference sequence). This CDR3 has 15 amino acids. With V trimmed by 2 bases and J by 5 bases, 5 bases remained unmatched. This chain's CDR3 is CASSEGLAPRDTQYF. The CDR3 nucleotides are TGCGCCAGCAGTGAGGGACTAGCGCCGAGAGATACGCAGTATTTT.

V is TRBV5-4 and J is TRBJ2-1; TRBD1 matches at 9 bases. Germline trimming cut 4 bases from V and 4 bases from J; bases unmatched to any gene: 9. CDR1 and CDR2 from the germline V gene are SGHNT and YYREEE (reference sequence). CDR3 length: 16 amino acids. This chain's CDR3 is CASSPVGDRAYNEQFF. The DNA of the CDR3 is TGTGCCAGCAGCCCAGTAGGGGACAGGGCTTACAATGAGCAGTTCTTC.

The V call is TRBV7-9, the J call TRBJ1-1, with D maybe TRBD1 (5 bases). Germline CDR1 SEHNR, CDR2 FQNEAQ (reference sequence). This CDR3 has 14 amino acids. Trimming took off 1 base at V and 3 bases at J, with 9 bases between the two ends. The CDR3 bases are TGTGCCAGCAGCTTAGGGGGCGCGGACACTGAAGCTTTCTTT. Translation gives CASSLGGADTEAFF.

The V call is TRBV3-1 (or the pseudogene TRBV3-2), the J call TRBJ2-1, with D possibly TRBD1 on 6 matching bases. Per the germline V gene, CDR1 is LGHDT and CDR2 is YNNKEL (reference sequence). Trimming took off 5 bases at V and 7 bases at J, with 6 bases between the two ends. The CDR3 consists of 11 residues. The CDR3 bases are TGTGCCAGCAGCGGGACAAATGAGCAGTTCTTC. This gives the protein CASSGTNEQFF.

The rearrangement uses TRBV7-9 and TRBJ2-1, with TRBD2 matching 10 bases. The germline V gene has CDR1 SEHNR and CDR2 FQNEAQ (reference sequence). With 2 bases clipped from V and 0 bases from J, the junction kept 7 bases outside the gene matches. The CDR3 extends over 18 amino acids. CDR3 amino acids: CASSLTQLAGVSYNEQFF. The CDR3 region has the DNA TGTGCCAGCAGCTTAACTCAGCTAGCGGGAGTCTCCTACAATGAGCAGTTCTTC.

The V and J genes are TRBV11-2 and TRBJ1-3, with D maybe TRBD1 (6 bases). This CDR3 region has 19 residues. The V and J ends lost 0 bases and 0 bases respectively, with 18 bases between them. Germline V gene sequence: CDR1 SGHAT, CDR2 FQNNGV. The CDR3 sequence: CASSLDYWQGTRSGNTIYF. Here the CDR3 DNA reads TGTGCCAGCAGCTTAGATTATTGGCAGGGGACCCGCTCTGGAAACACCATATATTTT.

The CDR3 nucleotides read TGCAGCGTTGAAGAGAGTGCGGGGGCGAAAGCTTTCTTT. Its protein is CSVEESAGAKAFF. The V call is TRBV29-1, the J call TRBJ1-1; TRBD1 is a possible D gene (6 bases). The germline CDR1 and CDR2 sequences are SQVTM and ANQGSEA. Trimming pared 0 bases from V and 9 bases from J, leaving 14 bases between. There are 13 residues in the CDR3. The full variable domain, in which reference TRBV29-1 and TRBJ1-1 provide the parts outside the CDR3, is SAVISQKPSRDICQRGTSLTIQCQVDSQVTMMFWYRQQPGQSLTLIATANQGSEATYESGFVIDKFPISRPNLTFSTLTVSNMSPEDSSIYLCSVEESAGAKAFFGQGTRLTVV.

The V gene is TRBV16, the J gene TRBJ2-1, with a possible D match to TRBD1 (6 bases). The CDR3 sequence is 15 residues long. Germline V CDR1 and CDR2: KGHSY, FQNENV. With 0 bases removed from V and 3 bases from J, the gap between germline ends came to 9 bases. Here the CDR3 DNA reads TGTGCCAGCAGCCAATCCCAGGGGATCTACAATGAGCAGTTCTTC. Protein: CASSQSQGIYNEQFF.

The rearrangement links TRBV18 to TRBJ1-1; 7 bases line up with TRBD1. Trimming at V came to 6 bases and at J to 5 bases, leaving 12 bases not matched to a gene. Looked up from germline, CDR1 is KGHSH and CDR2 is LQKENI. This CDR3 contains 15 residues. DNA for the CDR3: TGTGCCAGCTCGCCAGAAGGGGGCAGTAGAACTGAAGCTTTCTTT. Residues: CASSPEGGSRTEAFF.

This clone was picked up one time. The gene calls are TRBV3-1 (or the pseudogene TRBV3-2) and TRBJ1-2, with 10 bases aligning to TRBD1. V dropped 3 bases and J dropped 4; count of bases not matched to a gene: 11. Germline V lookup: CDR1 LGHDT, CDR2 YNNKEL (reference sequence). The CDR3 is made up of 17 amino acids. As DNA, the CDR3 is TGTGCCAGCAGCCATTCCACCCGGGACAGGGGTTCCTATGGCTACACCTTC. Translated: CASSHSTRDRGSYGYTF.

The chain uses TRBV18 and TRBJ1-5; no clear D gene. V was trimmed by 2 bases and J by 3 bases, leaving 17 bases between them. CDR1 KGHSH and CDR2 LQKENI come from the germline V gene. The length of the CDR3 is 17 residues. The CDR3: CASSPGWEGRTNQPQHF. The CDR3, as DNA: TGTGCCAGCTCACCAGGGTGGGAGGGTCGGACCAATCAGCCCCAGCATTTT.

CDR3 coding DNA: TGCGCCAGCAGCTCCGCTAGCGGGGGGGTAATCTACGAGCAGTACTTC. Residues: CASSSASGGVIYEQYF. The rearrangement joins TRBV5-1 to TRBJ2-7; 12 nucleotides match TRBD2. V shed 3 bases and J 3 bases; nucleotides not matched to a gene: 7. CDR1 is SGHRS and CDR2 is YFSETQ in the germline V gene. CDR3 length equals 16 residues.

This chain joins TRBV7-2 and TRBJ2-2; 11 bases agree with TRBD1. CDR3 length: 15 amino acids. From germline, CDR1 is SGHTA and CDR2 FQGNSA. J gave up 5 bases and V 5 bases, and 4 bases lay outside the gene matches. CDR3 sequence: CASSRGTGGTGELFF. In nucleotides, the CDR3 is TGTGCCAGCAGCCGTGGGACAGGGGGAACCGGGGAGCTGTTTTTT. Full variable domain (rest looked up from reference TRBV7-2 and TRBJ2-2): GAGVSQSPSNKVTEKGKDVELRCDPISGHTALYWYRQSLGQGLEFLIYFQGNSAPDKSGLPSDRFSAERTGGSVSTLTIQRTQQEDSAVYLCASSRGTGGTGELFFGEGSRLTVL.

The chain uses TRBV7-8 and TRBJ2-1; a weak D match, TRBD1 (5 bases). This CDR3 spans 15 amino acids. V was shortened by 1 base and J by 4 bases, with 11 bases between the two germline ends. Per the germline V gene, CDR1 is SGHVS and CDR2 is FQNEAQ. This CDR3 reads CASSLESGSYNEQFF. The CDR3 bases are TGTGCCAGCAGCTTAGAGTCAGGGTCATACAATGAGCAGTTCTTC.

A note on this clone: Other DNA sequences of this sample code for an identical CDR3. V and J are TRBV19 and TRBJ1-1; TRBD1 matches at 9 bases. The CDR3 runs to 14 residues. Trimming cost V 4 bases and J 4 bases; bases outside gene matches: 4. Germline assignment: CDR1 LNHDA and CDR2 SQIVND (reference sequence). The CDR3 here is CASSTGQGSTEAFF. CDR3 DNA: TGTGCCAGTAGTACGGGACAGGGCAGCACTGAAGCTTTCTTT.

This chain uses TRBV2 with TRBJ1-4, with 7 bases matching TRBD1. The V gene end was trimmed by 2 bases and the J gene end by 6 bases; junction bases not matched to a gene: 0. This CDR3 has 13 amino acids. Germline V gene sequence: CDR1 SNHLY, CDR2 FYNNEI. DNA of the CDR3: TGTGCCAGCAGTGAAACAGGGGATGAAAAACTGTTTTTT. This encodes CASSETGDEKLFF. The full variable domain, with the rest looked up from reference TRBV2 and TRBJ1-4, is EPEVTQTPSHQVTQMGQEVILRCVPISNHLYFYWYRQILGQKVEFLVSFYNNEISEKSEIFDDQFSVERPDGSNFTLKIRSTKLEDSAMYFCASSETGDEKLFFGSGTQLSVL.

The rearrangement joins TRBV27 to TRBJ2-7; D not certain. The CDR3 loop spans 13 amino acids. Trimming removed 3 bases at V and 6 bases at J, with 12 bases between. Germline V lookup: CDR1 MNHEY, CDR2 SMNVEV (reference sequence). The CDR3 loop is CASSFSPPLEQYF. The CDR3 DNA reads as TGTGCCAGCAGTTTCTCCCCCCCCCTCGAGCAGTACTTC.

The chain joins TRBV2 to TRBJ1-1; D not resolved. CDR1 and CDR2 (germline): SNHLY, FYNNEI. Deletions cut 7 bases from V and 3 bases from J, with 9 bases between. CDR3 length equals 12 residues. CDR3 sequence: CASNPGYTEAFF. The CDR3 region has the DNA TGTGCCAGCAATCCGGGATACACTGAAGCTTTCTTT.